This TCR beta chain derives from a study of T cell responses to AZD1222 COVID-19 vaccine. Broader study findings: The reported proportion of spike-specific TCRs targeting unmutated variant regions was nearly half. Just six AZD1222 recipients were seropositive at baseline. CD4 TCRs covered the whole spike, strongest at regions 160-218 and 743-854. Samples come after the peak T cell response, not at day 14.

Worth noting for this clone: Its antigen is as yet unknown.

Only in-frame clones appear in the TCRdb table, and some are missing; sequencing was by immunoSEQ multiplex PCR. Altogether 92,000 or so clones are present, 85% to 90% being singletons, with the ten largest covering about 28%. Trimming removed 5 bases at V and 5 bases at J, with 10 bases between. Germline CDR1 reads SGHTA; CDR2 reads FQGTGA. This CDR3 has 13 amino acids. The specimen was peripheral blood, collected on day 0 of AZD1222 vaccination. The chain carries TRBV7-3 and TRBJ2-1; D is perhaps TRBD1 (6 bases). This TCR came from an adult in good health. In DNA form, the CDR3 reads TGTGCCAGCAGCACCAGGACAGACAATGAGCAGTTCTTC. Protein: CASSTRTDNEQFF.